The 25 T cell receptor beta chains in this list originate from one sample, sequenced in a study of blood T cell repertoires in COVID-19. Using immunoSEQ multiplex PCR, the repertoire was profiled, and TCRdb retains in-frame clones only, with some absent. The repertoire holds hundreds of thousands of clones, 75% to 90% seen once, with around 1% in the top ten. The sequencing input was PBMCs or T cells enriched from blood (not recorded which). The receptor source for this set is a man younger than 35 who had recovered from COVID-19.

This clone was seen only once. The chain is built from TRBV6-6 and TRBJ1-2; D call uncertain. Germline loops: CDR1 MNHNY, CDR2 SVGAGI (reference sequence). This CDR3 has 14 amino acids. Trimming took off 0 bases at V and 13 bases at J, with 18 bases between the two ends. The CDR3 DNA follows: TGTGCCAGCAGTTACTCCTACCGGGTTCCCTCCGCCACCTTC. Its translation: CASSYSYRVPSATF.

The rearrangement links TRBV5-1 to TRBJ1-1; D may be TRBD1 (6 bases). CDR3 length: 15 residues. Germline V lookup: CDR1 SGHRS, CDR2 YFSETQ. Trimming removed 0 bases at V and 1 base at J, with 10 bases between. The CDR3 sequence: CASSLAGVGNTEAFF. DNA of the CDR3: TGCGCCAGCAGCTTGGCAGGGGTGGGGAACACTGAAGCTTTCTTT.

The chain uses TRBV15 and TRBJ2-3, with TRBD2 matching 9 bases. Germline-derived CDR1 and CDR2 are LNHNV and YYDKDF (reference sequence). The CDR3 sequence is 16 residues long. The trim removed 0 bases at V and 4 bases at J, leaving 5 bases unmatched. The chain's CDR3 is CATSRERGRGPDTQYF. The CDR3 DNA reads TGTGCCACCAGCAGAGAACGCGGGAGGGGCCCAGATACGCAGTATTTT.

The chain couples TRBV4-1 to TRBJ2-7; possibly TRBD2 for D (6 bases). The length of the CDR3 is 14 residues. Germline V CDR1 and CDR2: MGHRA, YSYEKL. Trimming left V 0 bases short and J 5 bases short, with 11 bases between. CDR3 coding DNA: TGCGCCAGCAGCCAAGAGGAACTAGCTGACGAGCAGTACTTC. As protein: CASSQEELADEQYF.

The chain has TRBV4-3 and TRBJ2-7, with 9 bases identical to TRBD1. Germline-derived CDR1 and CDR2 are LGHNA and YSLEER. V shed 3 bases, J shed 3 bases, and the junction held 24 bases outside the gene matches. This CDR3 has 21 residues. CDR3 sequence: CASSHSYLPGQGRREFYEQYF. For the CDR3, the DNA is TGCGCCAGCAGCCATTCATACCTTCCGGGACAGGGCCGTAGGGAGTTCTACGAGCAGTACTTC.

The chain combines TRBV19 with TRBJ1-2; D is unresolved. There are 12 residues in the CDR3. V lost 5 bases and J 1 base, leaving 5 bases between the germline ends. Germline V gene data show CDR1 as LNHDA and CDR2 as SQIVND (reference sequence). CDR3 amino acids: CASSQNNYGYTF. CDR3 coding DNA: TGTGCCAGTAGTCAGAATAACTATGGCTACACCTTC.

The rearrangement uses TRBV7-9 and TRBJ2-7, with TRBD1 identical over 7 bases. This CDR3 contains 12 residues. Looked up from germline, CDR1 is SEHNR and CDR2 is FQNEAQ (reference sequence). J was trimmed by 4 bases and V by 11 bases; bases with no gene match: 8. The CDR3 spells CAVGRGPYEQYF. In nucleotides, the CDR3 is TGTGCCGTGGGAAGGGGGCCTTACGAGCAGTACTTC. The full variable domain, completed using reference TRBV7-9 and TRBJ2-7, is DTGVSQNPRHKITKRGQNVTFRCDPISEHNRLYWYRQTLGQGPEFLTYFQNEAQLEKSRLLSDRFSAERPKGSFSTLEIQRTEQGDSAMYLCAVGRGPYEQYFGPGTRLTVT.

The V and J genes are TRBV7-3 and TRBJ1-1, with unresolved D. The germline gives CDR1 SGHTA, CDR2 FQGTGA. V gave up 5 bases and J gave up 0 bases, with 7 bases separating them. This CDR3 is 13 amino acids long. The CDR3 protein is CASSEQLNTEAFF. CDR3 DNA sequence: TGTGCCAGCAGCGAACAATTGAACACTGAAGCTTTCTTT.

The chain couples TRBV5-6 to TRBJ1-2; no clear D gene. The germline V gene encodes CDR1 SGHDT and CDR2 YYEEEE. The CDR3 consists of 14 residues. With 2 bases removed from V and 7 bases from J, the gap between germline ends came to 15 bases. CDR3 loop: CASSLGWKGSGYTF. In nucleotides, the CDR3 is TGTGCCAGCAGCTTAGGGTGGAAAGGGAGTGGCTACACCTTC.

This clone was observed a single time. This rearrangement joins TRBV5-1 to TRBJ1-2; TRBD1 is a possible D gene (5 bases). Germline assignment: CDR1 SGHRS and CDR2 YFSETQ. The CDR3 runs to 15 residues. Trimming cost V 5 bases and J 1 base, with 15 bases left between them. CDR3 sequence (DNA): TGCGCCAGCAGGGGGACGGGGGAATATAACTATGGCTACACCTTC. Translation gives CASRGTGEYNYGYTF.

The chain is built from TRBV5-1 and TRBJ2-3, with 8 bases matching TRBD2. The germline V gene has CDR1 SGHRS and CDR2 YFSETQ. CDR3 size: 17 residues. V shed 4 bases, J shed 0 bases, and the junction held 10 bases outside the gene matches. The CDR3 here is CASSPKRGSPSTDTQYF. DNA of the CDR3: TGCGCCAGCAGCCCAAAGCGGGGGAGTCCAAGCACAGATACGCAGTATTTT.

This clone was detected only a few times. The chain carries TRBV11-3 and TRBJ2-1, with 7 bases fitting TRBD2. V shed 1 base and J 9 bases; nucleotides not matched to a gene: 6. The CDR3 is 14 residues long. Germline loops: CDR1 SGHNT, CDR2 YENEEA. The CDR3 reads CASSLGSGIGEQFF. CDR3 DNA sequence: TGTGCCAGCAGCTTAGGAAGCGGGATTGGTGAGCAGTTCTTC.

This chain uses TRBV7-9 with TRBJ1-5, with D hard to call. The V gene's germline CDR1 is SEHNR and CDR2 FQNEAQ (reference sequence). This CDR3 contains 11 residues. The V and J ends lost 3 bases and 10 bases respectively, with 7 bases between them. The CDR3 DNA reads TGTGCCAGCAGCTTGGGAGGACCCCAGCATTTT. It specifies CASSLGGPQHF.

This sequence joins TRBV19 and TRBJ1-5, with unresolved D. The CDR3 runs 15 residues. V was pared by 3 bases and J by 0 bases, with 9 bases between. Germline V gene lookup returns CDR1 LNHDA and CDR2 SQIVND (reference sequence). Written as DNA, the CDR3 is TGTGCCAGTAGTATGTCCCCTTATAGCAATCAGCCCCAGCATTTT. Its protein product is CASSMSPYSNQPQHF.

The chain couples TRBV7-2 to TRBJ2-3; the match to TRBD2 covers 14 bases. The CDR3 length is 16 residues. J was trimmed by 6 bases and V by 5 bases; bases with no gene match: 7. The V gene's germline CDR1 is SGHTA and CDR2 FQGNSA. Here the CDR3 DNA reads TGTGCCAGCAGCCCCAGACTAGCGGGAGGGTCGGATACGCAGTATTTT. It translates to CASSPRLAGGSDTQYF.

The rearrangement links TRBV27 to TRBJ1-6; the match to TRBD1 covers 10 bases. In germline, CDR1 is MNHEY, CDR2 SMNVEV (reference sequence). V lost 5 bases, J lost 10 bases, and 8 bases stayed unmatched. This CDR3 contains 15 residues. CDR3 sequence: CASSPRDRGTSPLHF. CDR3 DNA sequence: TGTGCCAGCAGTCCCCGGGACAGGGGTACCTCACCCCTCCACTTT.

The chain joins TRBV7-6 to TRBJ2-7; tentative D call: TRBD2 (5 bases). The CDR3 is made up of 12 amino acids. Germline-derived CDR1 and CDR2 are SGHVS and FNYEAQ. V was pared by 6 bases and J by 5 bases, with 11 bases between. This chain's CDR3 is CASSLVGNEQYF. CDR3 sequence (DNA): TGTGCCAGCAGTCTCGTCGGGAACGAGCAGTACTTC.

V and J are TRBV5-1 and TRBJ2-3, with 8 bases fitting TRBD1. Germline-derived CDR1 and CDR2 are SGHRS and YFSETQ. V shed 0 bases, J shed 3 bases, and the junction held 15 bases outside the gene matches. CDR3 length equals 19 residues. The CDR3 nucleotides read TGCGCCAGCAGCTTGGCCTCAGGGGGCATAAGAAGTTGGACAGATACGCAGTATTTT. Its translation: CASSLASGGIRSWTDTQYF.

This clone appeared a single time. The J gene is TRBJ2-7, the V gene TRBV25-1; 8 bases map to TRBD1. The ends lost 8 bases at V and 6 bases at J; junction bases unmatched: 9. Germline assignment: CDR1 MGHDK and CDR2 SYGVNS. CDR3 length: 13 amino acids. The DNA for the CDR3 is TGTGCCAGCTCCTGGACAGGGACCGCCGAGCAGTACTTC. It codes for CASSWTGTAEQYF.

This rearrangement joins TRBV5-4 to TRBJ2-1; 9 bases map to TRBD2. Germline V gene sequence: CDR1 SGHNT, CDR2 YYREEE (reference sequence). There are 15 residues in the CDR3. The V gene end was trimmed by 1 base and the J gene end by 8 bases; junction bases not matched to a gene: 7. This CDR3 is CASSLWLAGSDEQFF. The CDR3 coding sequence is TGTGCCAGCAGCTTGTGGCTAGCGGGATCGGATGAGCAGTTCTTC.

This chain joins TRBV7-9 and TRBJ2-3, with unresolved D. Trimming pared 3 bases from V and 3 bases from J, leaving 7 bases between. Per germline, CDR1 SEHNR and CDR2 FQNEAQ (reference sequence). The CDR3 sequence is 13 residues long. In nucleotides, the CDR3 is TGTGCCAGCAGCTTCAGTCTGACAGATACGCAGTATTTT. It encodes CASSFSLTDTQYF.

CDR3 nucleotides: TGTGCCAGCAGCTGGGGGGGGAGCAGGTGGGGCCATAGCAATCAGCCCCAGCATTTT. Translation gives CASSWGGSRWGHSNQPQHF. The chain joins TRBV3-1 (or the pseudogene TRBV3-2) to TRBJ1-5; D possibly corresponds to TRBD1 (5 bases). The CDR3 sequence is 19 residues long. Germline V gene lookup returns CDR1 LGHDT and CDR2 YNNKEL (reference sequence). Trimming pared 5 bases from V and 0 bases from J, leaving 23 bases between.

The rearrangement uses TRBV2 and TRBJ2-2; D call uncertain. In germline, CDR1 is SNHLY, CDR2 FYNNEI. V lost 2 bases and J 7 bases, leaving 2 bases between the germline ends. CDR3 size: 11 residues. The CDR3 region has the DNA TGTGCCAGCAGTGAACTCGGGGAGCTGTTTTTT. It is translated as CASSELGELFF. The variable domain in full, with the rest retrieved from reference TRBV2 and TRBJ2-2, is EPEVTQTPSHQVTQMGQEVILRCVPISNHLYFYWYRQILGQKVEFLVSFYNNEISEKSEIFDDQFSVERPDGSNFTLKIRSTKLEDSAMYFCASSELGELFFGEGSRLTVL.

The chain joins TRBV7-9 to TRBJ1-5, with D unclear. The CDR3 totals 14 residues. Deletions cut 5 bases from V and 0 bases from J, with 8 bases between. CDR1 and CDR2 (germline): SEHNR, FQNEAQ (reference sequence). CDR3 region: CASSLENSNQPQHF. As DNA, the CDR3 is TGTGCCAGCAGCCTCGAGAATAGCAATCAGCCCCAGCATTTT.

The chain joins TRBV2 to TRBJ2-7; 8 nucleotides align to TRBD1. Germline loops: CDR1 SNHLY, CDR2 FYNNEI. The J segment lost 6 bases and the V segment lost 8 bases, leaving 3 bases of the junction unmatched. The CDR3 is made up of 11 amino acids. CDR3 sequence: CASGGQVEQYF. The CDR3 DNA follows: TGTGCCAGCGGGGGACAGGTCGAGCAGTACTTC.